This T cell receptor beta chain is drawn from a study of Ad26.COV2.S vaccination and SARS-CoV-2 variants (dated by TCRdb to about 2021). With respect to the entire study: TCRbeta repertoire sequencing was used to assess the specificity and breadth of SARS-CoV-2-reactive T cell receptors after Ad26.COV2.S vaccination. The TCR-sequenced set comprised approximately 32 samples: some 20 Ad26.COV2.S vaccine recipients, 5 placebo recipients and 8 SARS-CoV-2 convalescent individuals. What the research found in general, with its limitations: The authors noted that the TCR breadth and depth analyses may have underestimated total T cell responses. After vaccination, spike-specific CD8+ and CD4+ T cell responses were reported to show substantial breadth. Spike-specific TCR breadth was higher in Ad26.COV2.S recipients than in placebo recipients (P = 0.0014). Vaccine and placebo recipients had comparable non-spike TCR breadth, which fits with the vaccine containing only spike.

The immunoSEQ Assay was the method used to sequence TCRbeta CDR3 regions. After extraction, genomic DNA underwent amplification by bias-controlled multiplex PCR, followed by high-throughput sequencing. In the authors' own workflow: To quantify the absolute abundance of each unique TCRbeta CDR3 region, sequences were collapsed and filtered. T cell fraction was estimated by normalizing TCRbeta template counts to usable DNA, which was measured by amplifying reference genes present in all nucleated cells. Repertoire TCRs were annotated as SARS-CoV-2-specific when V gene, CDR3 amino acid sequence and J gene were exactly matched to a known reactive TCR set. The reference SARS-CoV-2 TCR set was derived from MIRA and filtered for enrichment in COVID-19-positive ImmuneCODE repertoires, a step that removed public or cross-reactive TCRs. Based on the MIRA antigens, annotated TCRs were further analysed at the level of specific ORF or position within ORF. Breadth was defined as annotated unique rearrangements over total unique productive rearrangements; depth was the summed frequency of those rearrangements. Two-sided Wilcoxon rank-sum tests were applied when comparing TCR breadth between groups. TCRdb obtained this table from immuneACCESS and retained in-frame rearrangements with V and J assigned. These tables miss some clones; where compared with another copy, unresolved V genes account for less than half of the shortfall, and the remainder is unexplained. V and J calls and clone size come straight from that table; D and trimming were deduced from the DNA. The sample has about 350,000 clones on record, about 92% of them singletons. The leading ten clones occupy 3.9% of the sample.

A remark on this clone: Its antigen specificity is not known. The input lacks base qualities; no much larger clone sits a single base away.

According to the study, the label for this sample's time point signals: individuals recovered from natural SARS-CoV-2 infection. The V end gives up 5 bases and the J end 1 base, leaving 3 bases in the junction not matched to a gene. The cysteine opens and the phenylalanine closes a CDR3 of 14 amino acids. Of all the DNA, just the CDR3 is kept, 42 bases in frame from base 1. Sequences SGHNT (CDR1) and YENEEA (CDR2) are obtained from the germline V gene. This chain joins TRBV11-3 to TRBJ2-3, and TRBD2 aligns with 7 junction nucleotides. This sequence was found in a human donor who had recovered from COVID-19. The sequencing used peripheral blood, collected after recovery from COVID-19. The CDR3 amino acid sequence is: CASSERGGTDTQYF. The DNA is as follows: TGTGCCAGCAGCGAGCGGGGCGGCACAGATACGCAGTATTTT.